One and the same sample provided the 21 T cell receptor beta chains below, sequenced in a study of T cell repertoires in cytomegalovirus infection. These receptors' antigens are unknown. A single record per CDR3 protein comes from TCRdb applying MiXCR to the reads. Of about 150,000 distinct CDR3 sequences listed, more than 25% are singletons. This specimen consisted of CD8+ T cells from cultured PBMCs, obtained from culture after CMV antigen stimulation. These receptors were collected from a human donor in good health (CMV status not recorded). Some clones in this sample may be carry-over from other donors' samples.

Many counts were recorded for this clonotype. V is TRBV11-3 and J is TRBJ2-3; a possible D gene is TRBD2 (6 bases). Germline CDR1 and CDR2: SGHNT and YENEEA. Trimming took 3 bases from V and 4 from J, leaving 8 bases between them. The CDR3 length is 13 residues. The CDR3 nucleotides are TGTGCCAGCAGCTTGTGGGGGGCAGATACGCAGTATTTT. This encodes CASSLWGADTQYF.

Written as DNA, the CDR3 is TGTGCCAGCAGCTTAGGGGGGTCCGGTGATACGCAGTATTTT. This codes for CASSLGGSGDTQYF. The J gene is TRBJ2-3, the V gene TRBV7-7, with D perhaps matching TRBD1 or TRBD2 (5 bases each). This CDR3 region has 14 residues. The V end was cut by 1 base, the J end by 6 bases, with 11 bases between. Germline assignment: CDR1 SSHAT and CDR2 FNYEAQ (reference sequence).

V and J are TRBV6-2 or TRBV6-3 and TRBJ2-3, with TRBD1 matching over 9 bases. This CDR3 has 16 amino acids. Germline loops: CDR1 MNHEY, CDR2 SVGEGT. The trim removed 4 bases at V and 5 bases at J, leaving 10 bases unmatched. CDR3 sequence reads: CASSSPGQGFRDTQYF. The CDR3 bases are TGTGCCAGCAGTTCCCCCGGACAGGGGTTCAGAGATACGCAGTATTTT.

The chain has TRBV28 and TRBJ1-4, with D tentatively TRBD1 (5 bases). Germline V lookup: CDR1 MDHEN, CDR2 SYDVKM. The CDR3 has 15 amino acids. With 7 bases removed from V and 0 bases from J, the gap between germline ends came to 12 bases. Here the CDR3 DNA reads TGTGCCAGCACGGGCGGAGGGGCAACTAATGAAAAACTGTTTTTT. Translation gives CASTGGGATNEKLFF.

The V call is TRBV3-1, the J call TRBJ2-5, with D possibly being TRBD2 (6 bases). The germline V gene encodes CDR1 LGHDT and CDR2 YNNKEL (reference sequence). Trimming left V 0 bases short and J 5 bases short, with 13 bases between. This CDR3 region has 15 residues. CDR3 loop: CASSQDRTSGETQYF. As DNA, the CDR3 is TGTGCCAGCAGCCAAGACCGGACCAGCGGGGAGACCCAGTACTTC.

CDR3 in DNA: TGTGCCAGCAGCCAAGCCCAGGACTTCTACGAGCAGTACTTC. Its protein is CASSQAQDFYEQYF. This chain links TRBV14 with TRBJ2-7; maybe TRBD2 (5 bases). The CDR3 runs to 14 residues. The germline CDR1 and CDR2 sequences are SGHDN and FVKESK. Trimming took off 1 base at V and 3 bases at J, with 10 bases between the two ends.

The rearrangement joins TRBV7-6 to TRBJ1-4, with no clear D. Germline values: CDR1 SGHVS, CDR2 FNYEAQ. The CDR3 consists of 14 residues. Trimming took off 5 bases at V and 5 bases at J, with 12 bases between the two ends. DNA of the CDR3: TGTGCCAGCAGCGAGTTCGCGGGAAATGAAAAACTGTTTTTT. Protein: CASSEFAGNEKLFF.

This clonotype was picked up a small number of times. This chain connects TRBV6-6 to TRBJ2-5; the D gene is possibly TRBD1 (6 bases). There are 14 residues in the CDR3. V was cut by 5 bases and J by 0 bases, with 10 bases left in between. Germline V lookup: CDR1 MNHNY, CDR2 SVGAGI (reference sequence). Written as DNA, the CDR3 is TGTGCCAGCAGTATACAGGGAAACCAAGAGACCCAGTACTTC. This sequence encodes CASSIQGNQETQYF.

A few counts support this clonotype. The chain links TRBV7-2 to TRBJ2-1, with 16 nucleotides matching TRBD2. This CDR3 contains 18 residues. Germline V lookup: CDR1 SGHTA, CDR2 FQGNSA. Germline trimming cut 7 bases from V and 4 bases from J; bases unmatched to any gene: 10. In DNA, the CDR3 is TGTGCCAGCAACCACGGGACTAGCGGGGGGGAAGCTTACAATGAGCAGTTCTTC. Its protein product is CASNHGTSGGEAYNEQFF. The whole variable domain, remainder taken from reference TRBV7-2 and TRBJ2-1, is GAGVSQSPSNKVTEKGKDVELRCDPISGHTALYWYRQSLGQGLEFLIYFQGNSAPDKSGLPSDRFSAERTGGSVSTLTIQRTQQEDSAVYLCASNHGTSGGEAYNEQFFGPGTRLTVL.

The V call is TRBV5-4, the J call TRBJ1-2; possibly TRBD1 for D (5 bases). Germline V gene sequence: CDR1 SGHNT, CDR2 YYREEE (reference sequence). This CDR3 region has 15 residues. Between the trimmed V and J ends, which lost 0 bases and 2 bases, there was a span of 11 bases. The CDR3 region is CASSLGQTPNYGYTF. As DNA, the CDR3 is TGTGCCAGCAGCTTGGGACAGACACCCAACTATGGCTACACCTTC.

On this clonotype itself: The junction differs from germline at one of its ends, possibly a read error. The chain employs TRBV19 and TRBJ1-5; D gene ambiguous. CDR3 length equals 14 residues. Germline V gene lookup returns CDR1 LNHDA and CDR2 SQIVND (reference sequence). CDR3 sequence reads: CASIIYGSNQPQHF. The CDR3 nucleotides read TGTGCCAGTATTATATATGGTAGCAATCAGCCCCAGCATTTT.

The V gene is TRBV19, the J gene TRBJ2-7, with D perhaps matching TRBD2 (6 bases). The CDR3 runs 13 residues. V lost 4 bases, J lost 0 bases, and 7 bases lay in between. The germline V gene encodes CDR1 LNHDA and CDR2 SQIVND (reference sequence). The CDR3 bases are TGTGCCAGTAGTACGGGACTCTCCTACGAGCAGTACTTC. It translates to CASSTGLSYEQYF.

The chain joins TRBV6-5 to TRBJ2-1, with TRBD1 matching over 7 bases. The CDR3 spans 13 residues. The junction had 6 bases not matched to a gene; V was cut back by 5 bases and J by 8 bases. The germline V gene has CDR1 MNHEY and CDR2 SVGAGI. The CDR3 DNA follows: TGTGCCAGCAGTGACAGGGTTAACCATGAGCAGTTCTTC. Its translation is CASSDRVNHEQFF.

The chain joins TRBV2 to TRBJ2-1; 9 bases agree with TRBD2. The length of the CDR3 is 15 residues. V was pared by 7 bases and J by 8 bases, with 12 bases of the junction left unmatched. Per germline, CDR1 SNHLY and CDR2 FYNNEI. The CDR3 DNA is TGTGCCAGCACCCCCTCCCCTAGCGGGGTCCATGAGCAGTTCTTC. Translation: CASTPSPSGVHEQFF.

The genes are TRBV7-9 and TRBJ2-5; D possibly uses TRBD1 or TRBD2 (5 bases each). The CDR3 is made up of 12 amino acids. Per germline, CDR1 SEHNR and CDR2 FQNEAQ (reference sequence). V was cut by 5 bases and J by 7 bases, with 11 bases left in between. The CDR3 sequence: CASSPGTGTQYF. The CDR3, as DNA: TGTGCCAGCAGCCCCGGGACGGGGACCCAGTACTTC.

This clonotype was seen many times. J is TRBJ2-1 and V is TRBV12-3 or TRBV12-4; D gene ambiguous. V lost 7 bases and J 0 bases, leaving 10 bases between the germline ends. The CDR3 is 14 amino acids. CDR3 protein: CASNDVSSYNEQFF. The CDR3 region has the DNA TGTGCCAGCAACGACGTCAGCTCCTACAATGAGCAGTTCTTC.

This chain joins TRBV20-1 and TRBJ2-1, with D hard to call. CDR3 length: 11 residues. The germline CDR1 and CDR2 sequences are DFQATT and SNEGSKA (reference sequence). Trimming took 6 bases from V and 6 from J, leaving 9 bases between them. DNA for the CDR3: TGCAGTGCCGCCGCGGTCAATGAGCAGTTCTTC. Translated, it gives CSAAAVNEQFF.

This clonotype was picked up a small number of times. The CDR3 DNA is TGTGCCAGCAGTCGCTATGACAGGGGGCCCTCAAGCACCGGGGAGCTGTTTTTT. This encodes CASSRYDRGPSSTGELFF. The chain employs TRBV6-1 and TRBJ2-2; 10 positions agree with TRBD1. Germline V CDR1 and CDR2: MNHNS, SASEGT. J gave up 4 bases and V 5 bases, and 13 bases lay outside the gene matches. CDR3 size: 18 residues.

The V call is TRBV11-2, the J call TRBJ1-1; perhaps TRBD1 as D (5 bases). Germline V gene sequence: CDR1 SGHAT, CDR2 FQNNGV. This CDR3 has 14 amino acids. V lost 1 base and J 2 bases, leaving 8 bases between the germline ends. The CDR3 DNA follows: TGTGCCAGCAGCTTAGTCCGGGGCAACACTGAAGCTTTCTTT. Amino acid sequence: CASSLVRGNTEAFF.

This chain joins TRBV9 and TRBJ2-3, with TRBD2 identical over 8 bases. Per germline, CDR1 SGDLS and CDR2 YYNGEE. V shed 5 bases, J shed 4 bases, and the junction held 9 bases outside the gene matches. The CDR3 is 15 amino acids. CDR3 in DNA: TGTGCCAGCAGTATGGTAGCGGGGAGCGCAGATACGCAGTATTTT. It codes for CASSMVAGSADTQYF.

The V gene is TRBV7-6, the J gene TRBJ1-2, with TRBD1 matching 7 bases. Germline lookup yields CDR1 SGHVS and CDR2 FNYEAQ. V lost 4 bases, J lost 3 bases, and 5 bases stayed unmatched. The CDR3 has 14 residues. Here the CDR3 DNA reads TGTGCCAGCAGCTGGCCCGGGACAGACTATGGCTACACCTTC. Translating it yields CASSWPGTDYGYTF.